The 14 T cell receptor beta chains listed next were all sequenced from one sample in a study of control samples from healthy donors and cancer patients. This table comes from immunoSEQ multiplex PCR, and its TCRdb copy is limited to in-frame clones, with some not included. The profile shows about 150,000 clones, 93% of them singletons. Sequencing was performed on blood. The receptors were gathered from a man aged 50 to 59 in good health.

The sample holds one count of this clone. This chain uses TRBV6-6 with TRBJ1-4; no reliable D call. V was pared by 6 bases and J by 5 bases, with 13 bases between. Germline V CDR1 and CDR2: MNHNY, SVGAGI (reference sequence). The CDR3 spans 14 residues. The CDR3 reads CASRRDHPNEKLFF. The CDR3 DNA reads as TGTGCCAGCAGACGGGATCATCCCAATGAAAAACTGTTTTTT.

This chain uses TRBV25-1 with TRBJ1-6; no firm D call. Germline V lookup: CDR1 MGHDK, CDR2 SYGVNS. The CDR3 covers 16 residues. Trimming took off 1 base at V and 6 bases at J, with 13 bases between the two ends. The CDR3 protein is CASSESWGVGNSPLHF. The CDR3 DNA reads as TGTGCCAGCAGTGAATCTTGGGGAGTCGGTAATTCACCCCTCCACTTT.

The rearrangement joins TRBV28 to TRBJ1-2; 10 bases match TRBD1. The ends lost 1 base at V and 6 bases at J; junction bases unmatched: 5. The V gene's germline CDR1 is MDHEN and CDR2 SYDVKM. This CDR3 is 15 amino acids long. CDR3 in DNA: TGTGCCAGCAGTTTATCAGACAGGGGGCGGAATGGCTACACCTTC. This codes for CASSLSDRGRNGYTF.

This clone was found a few times. The rearrangement uses TRBV19 and TRBJ1-5; D may be TRBD1 (5 bases). The CDR3 is made up of 14 amino acids. V was cut by 1 base and J by 6 bases, with 10 bases left in between. Germline V gene sequence: CDR1 LNHDA, CDR2 SQIVND (reference sequence). The CDR3 DNA sequence: TGTGCCAGTAGTATAGCCAGGGTCGGTCAGCCCCAGCATTTT. It specifies CASSIARVGQPQHF.

The V and J genes are TRBV5-8 and TRBJ2-7; no clear D. The V gene's germline CDR1 is SGHTS and CDR2 YDEGEE. The CDR3 has 11 residues. V was pared by 4 bases and J by 1 base, with 3 bases between. The CDR3 nucleotides read TGTGCCAGCAGCCGTTCCTACGAGCAGTACTTC. Translation gives CASSRSYEQYF.

The V gene is TRBV25-1, the J gene TRBJ2-7; D may be TRBD2 (6 bases). Germline V gene sequence: CDR1 MGHDK, CDR2 SYGVNS. The CDR3 loop spans 15 amino acids. V lost 1 base, J lost 4 bases, and 14 bases lay in between. Written as DNA, the CDR3 is TGTGCCAGCAGTGAATCGGTAGTCGGGGGTTACGAGCAGTACTTC. Protein product: CASSESVVGGYEQYF.

The rearrangement links TRBV27 to TRBJ2-3, with D possibly TRBD2 on 7 matching bases. CDR3 length: 15 amino acids. Germline CDR1 is MNHEY and CDR2 is SMNVEV (reference sequence). V lost 3 bases, J lost 5 bases, and 15 bases lay in between. CDR3 sequence (DNA): TGTGCCAGCAGTTTGTGGGGGAGGGGGGGAGATACGCAGTATTTT. Protein product: CASSLWGRGGDTQYF.

The chain couples TRBV6-6 to TRBJ2-1, with 11 bases matching TRBD2. V gave up 10 bases and J gave up 7 bases; unmatched junction bases: 12. There are 15 residues in the CDR3. The germline gives CDR1 MNHNY, CDR2 SVGAGI (reference sequence). In DNA form, the CDR3 reads TGTGCCACCAGGGGTTGGGCTAGCGGGAGGAATGAGCAGTTCTTC. Protein sequence: CATRGWASGRNEQFF.

This rearrangement joins TRBV5-4 to TRBJ2-7; 13 bases agree with TRBD2. Unmatched junction bases numbered 7, after V lost 4 bases and J lost 0 bases. Germline assignment: CDR1 SGHNT and CDR2 YYREEE (reference sequence). The CDR3 spans 17 residues. CDR3: CASSRGLAGVSSYEQYF. CDR3 sequence (DNA): TGTGCCAGCAGCCGAGGACTAGCGGGGGTTTCCTCCTACGAGCAGTACTTC.

The chain carries TRBV6-5 and TRBJ1-5; tentative D call: TRBD1 (6 bases). Germline CDR1 is MNHEY and CDR2 is SVGAGI. Trimming took off 2 bases at V and 6 bases at J, with 14 bases between the two ends. The length of the CDR3 is 15 residues. The CDR3 protein is CASSYMAGEGQPQHF. CDR3 DNA: TGTGCCAGCAGTTACATGGCAGGGGAGGGTCAGCCCCAGCATTTT.

The gene calls are TRBV7-9 and TRBJ2-1, with D unresolved. Germline V gene sequence: CDR1 SEHNR, CDR2 FQNEAQ (reference sequence). The CDR3 has 12 residues. The V and J ends lost 5 bases and 7 bases respectively, with 9 bases between them. In DNA form, the CDR3 reads TGTGCCAGCAGCCATGGGCGGAATGAGCAGTTCTTC. Its protein product is CASSHGRNEQFF.

The chain employs TRBV28 and TRBJ2-5; a possible D gene is TRBD2 (5 bases). Germline-derived CDR1 and CDR2 are MDHEN and SYDVKM. The CDR3 has 13 amino acids. V lost 6 bases, J lost 5 bases, and 13 bases lay in between. This CDR3 is CASSPGGGETQYF. The CDR3 nucleotides read TGTGCCAGCAGCCCCGGCGGCGGGGAGACCCAGTACTTC.

This clone was observed a handful of times. DNA of the CDR3: TGTGCCAGCACCCCGACAGGGATCTATGGCTACACCTTC. This encodes CASTPTGIYGYTF. The chain combines TRBV5-8 with TRBJ1-2; 7 positions match TRBD1. Trimming removed 6 bases from V and 4 bases from J; junction bases left unmatched: 6. Germline CDR1 SGHTS, CDR2 YDEGEE. The CDR3 loop spans 13 amino acids.

This clone appeared a single time. The chain employs TRBV28 and TRBJ1-1; D possibly corresponds to TRBD1 (6 bases). The CDR3 consists of 14 residues. V lost 6 bases and J lost 8, with 19 bases in between. Germline V CDR1 and CDR2: MDHEN, SYDVKM. In DNA, the CDR3 is TGTGCCAGCAGCCTTAACTTGGACAGCGGAGAAGCTTTCTTT. This translates into CASSLNLDSGEAFF.